Shown below are 9 T cell receptor beta chains from a single sample sequenced in a study of neurological immune-mediated disorders. TCRdb processed the 5' RACE reads anew with MiXCR; each CDR3 protein has one entry. The repertoire holds about 78,000 distinct CDR3 sequences, with roughly 4.7% as singletons. Specimen: PBMCs. The origin of the receptors is a woman in her 30s with multiple sclerosis.

This clonotype was counted many times. The chain combines TRBV5-1 with TRBJ2-7; D not certain. The CDR3 is 13 residues long. Germline CDR1 SGHRS, CDR2 YFSETQ. The V end lost 9 bases, the J end lost 0 bases, and 13 bases lay between the germline ends. This CDR3 is CATQDGVSYEQYF. The CDR3 DNA follows: TGCGCCACCCAGGACGGAGTCTCCTACGAGCAGTACTTC.

This clonotype was counted at least ten times. The chain joins TRBV12-3 or TRBV12-4 to TRBJ1-1; no reliable D call. The CDR3 contains 15 residues. V gave up 9 bases and J gave up 0 bases, with 17 bases separating them. CDR3 amino acids: CASARTELLNTEAFF. The DNA of the CDR3 is TGTGCCAGTGCTCGGACGGAGCTTTTGAACACTGAAGCTTTCTTT.

This clonotype was recorded at least ten times. This chain uses TRBV5-1 with TRBJ2-3; D gene ambiguous. Germline lookup yields CDR1 SGHRS and CDR2 YFSETQ. This CDR3 contains 14 residues. The V and J ends lost 0 bases and 3 bases respectively, with 8 bases between them. CDR3 coding DNA: TGCGCCAGCAGCTTGGATCCGGTTACAGATACGCAGTATTTT. It yields the protein CASSLDPVTDTQYF. Full variable domain (remainder filled in from reference TRBV5-1 and TRBJ2-3): KAGVTQTPRYLIKTRGQQVTLSCSPISGHRSVSWYQQTPGQGLQFLFEYFSETQRNKGNFPGRFSGRQFSNSRSEMNVSTLELGDSALYLCASSLDPVTDTQYFGPGTRLTVL.

This clonotype was detected ten times or more. The rearrangement uses TRBV6-6 and TRBJ2-7; 12 nucleotides agree with TRBD1. With V trimmed by 6 bases and J by 3 bases, 9 bases remained unmatched. The CDR3 runs to 16 residues. Germline loops: CDR1 MNHNY, CDR2 SVGAGI (reference sequence). The DNA of the CDR3 is TGTGCCAGCAGATTCTCGGGACAGGGGGCGATCTACGAGCAGTACGTC. Encoded protein: CASRFSGQGAIYEQYV.

This sequence joins TRBV5-1 and TRBJ2-7; 10 positions match TRBD2. The CDR3 has 14 residues. J gave up 5 bases and V 1 base, and 3 bases lay outside the gene matches. Germline CDR1 is SGHRS and CDR2 is YFSETQ. CDR3 sequence reads: CASSLTGLANEQYF. CDR3 DNA sequence: TGCGCCAGCAGCTTGACGGGACTAGCGAACGAGCAGTACTTC.

CDR3 in amino acids: CSAREKTSELADSYEQYF. CDR3 in DNA: TGCAGTGCTAGAGAGAAAACCTCCGAACTAGCGGATTCCTACGAGCAGTACTTC. This chain connects TRBV20-1 to TRBJ2-7, with 8 bases that match TRBD2. Per germline, CDR1 DFQATT and CDR2 SNEGSKA (reference sequence). The CDR3 runs to 18 residues. Trimming cost V 0 bases and J 1 base; bases outside gene matches: 14.

A few counts support this clonotype. The chain recombines TRBV4-1 with TRBJ1-2; 7 bases map to TRBD1. The CDR3 contains 17 residues. Germline CDR1 MGHRA, CDR2 YSYEKL. V lost 0 bases, J lost 4 bases, and 11 bases stayed unmatched. This CDR3 reads CASSQEALRDSLYGYTF. Here the CDR3 DNA reads TGCGCCAGCAGCCAAGAAGCGCTACGGGACAGCCTCTATGGCTACACCTTC.

A few counts support this clonotype. CDR3 region: CASSPQGRTDTQYF. CDR3 nucleotides: TGTGCCAGCAGCCCCCAGGGCAGGACAGATACGCAGTATTTT. This sequence joins TRBV13 and TRBJ2-3, with a tentative D call TRBD1 (5 bases). Trimming took off 5 bases at V and 3 bases at J, with 12 bases between the two ends. The CDR3 sequence is 14 residues long. CDR1 PRHDT and CDR2 FYEKMQ come from the germline V gene (reference sequence).

This clonotype turned up a few times. The CDR3 here is CASRQGTGLYEAFF. CDR3 in DNA: TGTGCCAGCAGACAGGGGACAGGACTTTATGAAGCTTTCTTT. The chain uses TRBV5-8 and TRBJ1-1, with 8 nucleotides matching TRBD1. The germline gives CDR1 SGHTS, CDR2 YDEGEE. There are 14 residues in the CDR3. The V and J ends lost 5 bases and 7 bases, in that order; junction bases with no gene match: 10.